These T cell receptor beta chains were read from a single sample in a study of human T cells and chemical hapten exposure. TCRdb passed the RACE reads through MiXCR, listing each CDR3 protein once. The data show about 55,000 distinct CDR3 sequences, with 9.5% to 10% seen just once and about 1.8% held by the top ten. The input for sequencing was whole blood, taken in connection with sensitization to the hapten diphenylcyclopropenone (DPC). The receptors shown here come from a woman between 45 and 60 years old with alopecia areata. Some clones in this sample may be carry-over from other donors' samples. CDR3s include the opening cysteine and the closing phenylalanine or tryptophan. Each record gives: V gene, clone size, D gene, J gene, CDR3 protein, CDR3 DNA. The D gene is left open where the match is weak. Only some rows state a clone size, as once, few, many or a class for expanded clones.

>TRBV6-1|-|TRBD2|TRBJ2-3
CASSEQRGSLDTQYF
TGTGCCAGCAGTGAACAGCGGGGGAGTCTAGATACGCAGTATTTT
>TRBV4-2|-|-|TRBJ2-6
CASSPGDRFSRDSGANVLTF
TGTGCCAGCAGCCCCGGTGACAGGTTTTCACGCGACTCTGGGGCCAACGTCCTGACTTTC
>TRBV19|few|-|TRBJ1-5
CASSPEASSQPQHF
TGTGCCAGTAGCCCGGAAGCCTCCAGTCAGCCCCAGCATTTT
>TRBV7-6|many|-|TRBJ2-2
CASSLKNTGELFF
TGTGCCAGCAGCTTAAAGAACACCGGGGAGCTGTTTTTT
>TRBV12-3/TRBV12-4|many|-|TRBJ2-5
CASPYRVQETQYF
TGTGCCAGCCCCTACCGGGTCCAAGAGACCCAGTACTTC
>TRBV28|-|-|TRBJ1-1
CASSRGGIEAFF
TGTGCCAGCTCCCGGGGAGGGATAGAAGCTTTCTTT
>TRBV4-1|few|-|TRBJ1-2
CASSQVGTFNYGYTF
TGCGCCAGCAGCCAAGTCGGGACATTCAACTATGGCTACACCTTC
>TRBV11-2|many|TRBD2|TRBJ2-5
CASSLEGTRKETQYF
TGTGCCAGCAGCTTAGAAGGGACTAGAAAAGAGACCCAGTACTTC
>TRBV7-7|-|-|TRBJ2-2
CASSRDNTGELFF
TGTGCTAGCAGCCGGGACAACACCGGGGAGCTGTTTTTT
>TRBV6-2/TRBV6-3|few|-|TRBJ1-1
CASSYGPVTEAFF
TGTGCCAGCAGTTACGGACCGGTTACTGAAGCTTTCTTT
>TRBV11-2|many|-|TRBJ1-1
CASSSTLVRVLNTEAFF
TGTGCCAGCAGCTCCACGCTTGTGAGGGTACTTAACACTGAAGCTTTCTTT
>TRBV20-1|-|-|TRBJ2-5
CSARSPQTQETQYF
TGCAGTGCTAGATCCCCCCAGACCCAAGAGACCCAGTACTTC
>TRBV11-2|-|-|TRBJ2-7
CASSRTPGHESYEQYF
TGTGCCAGCAGCCGCACCCCGGGACACGAATCTTACGAGCAGTACTTC
>TRBV7-9|many|-|TRBJ2-7
CASSLQSGPYEQYF
TGTGCCAGCAGCTTGCAGAGCGGCCCATACGAGCAGTACTTC
>TRBV20-1|-|TRBD1|TRBJ2-7
CSARDKTGVYEQYF
TGCAGTGCTAGAGATAAGACAGGGGTATACGAGCAGTACTTC
>TRBV7-9|-|TRBD1|TRBJ1-6
CASSSQGPIPSPLHF
TGTGCCAGCAGCTCACAGGGGCCAATTCCTTCACCCCTCCACTTT
>TRBV10-2|many|TRBD2|TRBJ2-1
CASGTSGVYNEQFF
TGCGCCAGCGGGACTAGCGGGGTCTATAATGAGCAGTTCTTC
>TRBV28|many|-|TRBJ1-4
CASSSRDEKLFF
TGTGCCAGCAGTTCACGAGATGAAAAACTGTTTTTT
>TRBV4-1|many|-|TRBJ1-6
CASSQVPPVKPSPLHF
TGCGCCAGCAGCCAAGTGCCGCCAGTTAAACCTTCACCCCTCCACTTT
>TRBV10-3|many|-|TRBJ2-5
CAISEGLRRKKETQYF
TGTGCCATCAGTGAAGGCTTAAGGAGAAAGAAAGAGACCCAGTACTTC
>TRBV29-1|-|TRBD1|TRBJ2-3
CSVFYRGRTDTQYF
TGCAGCGTTTTTTACAGGGGGCGCACCGATACGCAGTATTTT
>TRBV27|few|-|TRBJ2-3
CASSLSSYSTDTQYF
TGTGCCAGCAGTTTATCGAGCTATAGCACAGATACGCAGTATTTT
>TRBV19|-|-|TRBJ2-7
CASSAGTLGYEQYF
TGTGCCAGTAGCGCCGGGACGTTGGGGTACGAGCAGTACTTC
>TRBV6-2/TRBV6-3|many|-|TRBJ1-1
CATGMGTEAFF
TGTGCCACCGGTATGGGGACTGAAGCTTTCTTT
>TRBV5-6|-|TRBD1|TRBJ1-5
CASSLVGQADQPQHF
TGTGCCAGCAGCCTGGTGGGACAGGCGGATCAGCCCCAGCATTTT
>TRBV7-2|few|-|TRBJ1-5
CASSLAVQYNQPQHF
TGTGCCAGCAGCTTAGCGGTACAGTACAATCAGCCCCAGCATTTT
>TRBV20-1|many|TRBD1|TRBJ1-1
CSASRGLSTEAFF
TGCAGTGCTTCCAGGGGGCTGAGCACTGAAGCTTTCTTT
>TRBV5-1|medium-sized|-|TRBJ2-7
CASSFSTGHLSYEQYF
TGCGCCAGCAGCTTTTCTACCGGTCATCTCTCCTACGAGCAGTACTTC
>TRBV11-2|few|-|TRBJ2-1
CASSLGLNNEQFF
TGTGCCAGCAGCCTCGGACTCAACAATGAGCAGTTCTTC
>TRBV14|-|-|TRBJ1-1
CASSRIGGADEAFF
TGTGCCAGCAGCCGGATAGGGGGGGCTGATGAAGCTTTCTTT
>TRBV6-5|many|TRBD1|TRBJ1-6
CASTRTGWENSPLHF
TGTGCCAGCACCAGGACAGGGTGGGAAAATTCACCCCTCCACTTT
>TRBV6-2/TRBV6-3|-|TRBD2|TRBJ2-3
CASTSGRAQYF
TGTGCCAGCACCTCAGGGAGGGCGCAGTATTTT
>TRBV7-2|few|-|TRBJ1-6
CASSLTGDSPLHF
TGTGCCAGCAGCTTAACGGGGGATTCACCCCTCCACTTT
>TRBV6-6|few|TRBD2|TRBJ2-7
CASSYSRAGGEQYF
TGTGCCAGCAGTTACTCGAGGGCGGGAGGCGAGCAGTACTTC
>TRBV28|-|-|TRBJ1-2
CASSSPEGEGNYGYTF
TGTGCCAGCAGTTCCCCCGAAGGGGAGGGGAACTATGGCTACACCTTC
>TRBV28|many|TRBD2|TRBJ2-3
CASSLIGRFTSTDTQYF
TGTGCCAGCAGTTTGATCGGGAGGTTCACTAGCACAGATACGCAGTATTTT
>TRBV20-1|few|TRBD2|TRBJ2-1
CSAGRREAGYNEQFF
TGCAGTGCCGGGCGGAGGGAAGCGGGATACAATGAGCAGTTCTTC
>TRBV2|-|-|TRBJ1-5
CASSALSSNQPQHF
TGTGCCAGCAGTGCTCTGAGTAGCAATCAGCCCCAGCATTTT
>TRBV5-1|-|-|TRBJ2-3
CASLQGGVTDTQYF
TGCGCCAGCCTCCAGGGGGGTGTCACAGATACGCAGTATTTT
>TRBV18|-|-|TRBJ2-1
CASSLGFGDYNEQFF
TGTGCCAGCTCATTGGGTTTTGGCGACTACAATGAGCAGTTCTTC
>TRBV20-1|few|-|TRBJ2-2
CSARDVQALGELFF
TGCAGTGCTAGAGATGTCCAGGCTCTGGGGGAGCTGTTTTTT
>TRBV6-5|many|-|TRBJ1-6
CASMRANSPLHF
TGTGCCAGCATGCGAGCAAATTCACCCCTCCACTTT
>TRBV15|many|TRBD2|TRBJ2-7
CATSRLGGIESYEQYF
TGTGCCACCAGCAGACTCGGGGGGATTGAATCCTACGAGCAGTACTTC
>TRBV7-9|-|TRBD1|TRBJ1-2
CASSWGQGSYGYTF
TGTGCCAGCAGCTGGGGACAGGGGAGCTATGGCTACACCTTC
>TRBV11-1|many|TRBD1|TRBJ2-3
CASNPTGGTDTQYF
TGTGCCAGCAATCCAACAGGGGGCACAGATACGCAGTATTTT
>TRBV11-2|-|-|TRBJ2-2
CASSLRLEGSTGELFF
TGTGCCAGCAGCTTAAGACTAGAAGGGAGCACCGGGGAGCTGTTTTTT
>TRBV7-9|-|TRBD2|TRBJ2-3
CASSPSGGSTDTQYF
TGTGCCAGCAGCCCTAGCGGGGGGTCCACAGATACGCAGTATTTT
>TRBV6-5|-|TRBD1|TRBJ1-3
CASSPDRGTGNTIYF
TGTGCCAGCAGTCCCGACAGGGGCACTGGAAACACCATATATTTT
>TRBV4-1|many|-|TRBJ1-5
CASSQLGGADNQPQHF
TGCGCCAGCAGCCAATTAGGGGGGGCGGATAATCAGCCCCAGCATTTT
>TRBV7-7|few|TRBD2|TRBJ2-1
CASSPQAGRLALNEQFF
TGTGCCAGCAGCCCCCAAGCAGGCAGACTAGCGCTAAATGAGCAGTTCTTC
>TRBV11-2|many|TRBD1|TRBJ2-4
CASSPGTGGYIQYF
TGTGCCAGCAGCCCCGGGACAGGGGGTTACATTCAGTACTTC
>TRBV12-3/TRBV12-4|few|TRBD2|TRBJ2-5
CASSSGGGTLKTQYF
TGTGCCAGCAGTTCTGGGGGGGGAACATTAAAGACCCAGTACTTC
>TRBV11-2|many|-|TRBJ2-3
CASSLAVDTQYF
TGTGCCAGCAGCTTAGCGGTGGATACGCAGTATTTT